A single sample gave rise to the 17 T cell receptor beta chains below, sequenced in a study of T-cell reconstitution after alpha-beta-depleted transplantation in children. A library of TCRbeta sequences, prepared with unique molecular identifiers, was generated. TCRdb re-called the PCR reads through MiXCR, storing one row per CDR3 protein. The repertoire holds hundreds of thousands of distinct CDR3 sequences, with roughly an eighth as singletons. This sample comprised PBMCs from the stem cell graft donor, obtained from the stem cell graft. These receptor sequences come from a human donor who donated a stem cell graft to a child with combined immunodeficiency.

There are a few counts of this clonotype. The gene calls are TRBV24-1 and TRBJ2-7; D is possibly TRBD2 (5 bases). The V gene's germline CDR1 is KGHDR and CDR2 SFDVKD. The CDR3 sequence is 13 residues long. Trimming removed 3 bases from V and 1 base from J, with 6 bases in between. The CDR3 is CATSDTGSYEQYF. The CDR3 DNA follows: TGTGCCACCAGTGATACGGGGTCCTACGAGCAGTACTTC.

The gene calls are TRBV3-1 and TRBJ2-1, with D possibly called TRBD1 or TRBD2 (5 bases each). Germline V gene sequence: CDR1 LGHDT, CDR2 YNNKEL (reference sequence). Trimming cost V 0 bases and J 1 base, with 13 bases left between them. There are 17 residues in the CDR3. This CDR3 reads CASSQEGEGVSYNEQFF. CDR3 DNA sequence: TGTGCCAGCAGCCAAGAGGGGGAAGGTGTTTCCTACAATGAGCAGTTCTTC.

This chain connects TRBV5-1 to TRBJ2-7; 7 nucleotides align to TRBD2. In germline, CDR1 is SGHRS, CDR2 YFSETQ. The trim removed 1 base at V and 2 bases at J, leaving 6 bases unmatched. This CDR3 is built from 15 residues. CDR3 sequence reads: CASSLRVAGAYEQYF. DNA of the CDR3: TGCGCCAGCAGCTTGCGAGTAGCGGGTGCCTACGAGCAGTACTTC.

This clonotype was counted a few times. This chain joins TRBV29-1 and TRBJ2-1; 12 bases match TRBD1. Germline assignment: CDR1 SQVTM and CDR2 ANQGSEA. The CDR3 covers 13 residues. Trimming removed 6 bases from V and 9 bases from J; junction bases left unmatched: 6. CDR3 residues: CSVLGTGGSEQFF. CDR3 nucleotide sequence: TGCAGCGTCCTCGGGACAGGGGGCAGTGAGCAGTTCTTC.

This clonotype has more than one count but fewer than ten. The rearrangement links TRBV6-2 or TRBV6-3 to TRBJ2-5; 9 bases align to TRBD1. This CDR3 is 15 amino acids long. The germline V gene has CDR1 MNHEY and CDR2 SVGEGT. Trimming at V came to 4 bases and at J to 7 bases, leaving 10 bases not matched to a gene. The CDR3 loop reads CASSSPRQGDRTQYF. CDR3 in DNA: TGTGCCAGCAGTTCCCCCAGACAGGGGGACCGGACCCAGTACTTC.

This clonotype was observed at least ten times. The rearrangement links TRBV12-3 or TRBV12-4 to TRBJ2-1; D is uncertain. This CDR3 region has 14 residues. V was trimmed by 2 bases and J by 2 bases, leaving 7 bases between them. For the CDR3, the DNA is TGTGCCAGCAGTTTATCCATGCCCTACAATGAGCAGTTCTTC. It yields the protein CASSLSMPYNEQFF.

This sequence joins TRBV25-1 and TRBJ1-1; no clear D. Germline CDR1 is MGHDK and CDR2 is SYGVNS. The CDR3 extends over 13 amino acids. Deletions cut 0 bases from V and 1 base from J, with 3 bases between. The CDR3 DNA reads as TGTGCCAGCAGTGAATACTGGAACACTGAAGCTTTCTTT. Amino acid sequence: CASSEYWNTEAFF.

This clonotype was found a few times. The genes are TRBV7-9 and TRBJ2-2; TRBD2 agrees at 9 bases. Germline assignment: CDR1 SEHNR and CDR2 FQNEAQ (reference sequence). This CDR3 has 15 residues. With 4 bases clipped from V and 7 bases from J, the junction kept 7 bases outside the gene matches. CDR3 protein: CASSSRLAADGELFF. CDR3 nucleotides: TGTGCCAGCAGCTCACGACTAGCGGCGGACGGGGAGCTGTTTTTT.

This clonotype was counted a few times. The V gene is TRBV6-5, the J gene TRBJ2-6; 7 bases align to TRBD2. J lost 0 bases, V lost 4 bases, and 12 bases had no gene match. This CDR3 is built from 19 residues. Looked up from germline, CDR1 is MNHEY and CDR2 is SVGAGI. In DNA form, the CDR3 reads TGTGCCAGCAGTTGGGAGGGGTCGGCCGATTTCTCTGGGGCCAACGTCCTGACTTTC. Translation: CASSWEGSADFSGANVLTF.

This clonotype has just a few counts. The chain uses TRBV18 and TRBJ2-5; no clear D. Trimming removed 4 bases at V and 4 bases at J, with 16 bases between. Germline CDR1 is KGHSH and CDR2 is LQKENI. This CDR3 spans 15 amino acids. CDR3: CASSQSTGFRETQYF. CDR3 sequence (DNA): TGTGCCAGCTCACAATCGACGGGTTTCCGAGAGACCCAGTACTTC.

The J gene is TRBJ2-7, the V gene TRBV9, with TRBD2 as a possible D gene (6 bases). The V gene lost 4 bases and the J gene lost 0 bases, with 14 bases spanning the gap. Germline V gene data show CDR1 as SGDLS and CDR2 as YYNGEE. The CDR3 sequence is 15 residues long. The CDR3 DNA is TGTGCCAGCAGCCCTGAATTAGCGGACTCCTACGAGCAGTACTTC. Translating gives CASSPELADSYEQYF.

This clonotype was counted a few times. This sequence joins TRBV6-5 and TRBJ2-2, with TRBD2 matching over 11 bases. Looked up from germline, CDR1 is MNHEY and CDR2 is SVGAGI. J was trimmed by 4 bases and V by 4 bases; bases with no gene match: 2. This CDR3 spans 15 amino acids. The CDR3 bases are TGTGCCAGCAGTTCACTAGCGGGAGTCACCGGGGAGCTGTTTTTT. Amino acid sequence: CASSSLAGVTGELFF.

The J gene is TRBJ2-5, the V gene TRBV7-2; 8 nucleotides line up with TRBD2. Trimming at V came to 0 bases and at J to 1 base, leaving 4 bases not matched to a gene. The CDR3 is 16 residues long. From germline, CDR1 is SGHTA and CDR2 FQGNSA. CDR3 sequence reads: CASSLAVTSGQETQYF. In DNA form, the CDR3 reads TGTGCCAGCAGCTTAGCGGTCACTAGCGGCCAAGAGACCCAGTACTTC.

The chain uses TRBV12-3 or TRBV12-4 and TRBJ1-1; the D is unclear. The CDR3 has 15 amino acids. The V gene lost 5 bases and the J gene lost 5 bases, with 18 bases spanning the gap. Here the CDR3 reads CASSPIGGYRTEAFF. The CDR3 DNA is TGTGCCAGCAGTCCTATAGGAGGGTACCGGACTGAAGCTTTCTTT.

This chain links TRBV19 with TRBJ1-6, with D uncertain. Germline loops: CDR1 LNHDA, CDR2 SQIVND (reference sequence). V gave up 5 bases and J gave up 10 bases, with 12 bases separating them. The CDR3 extends over 13 amino acids. For the CDR3, the DNA is TGTGCCAGTAGTGTGGACCTTGGATCACCCCTCCACTTT. Protein product: CASSVDLGSPLHF.

This clonotype has more than one count but fewer than ten. The chain couples TRBV12-3 or TRBV12-4 to TRBJ2-3; tentatively, D is TRBD2 (7 bases). The CDR3 length is 16 residues. V was clipped by 7 bases and J by 5 bases, with 22 bases between them. The CDR3 loop reads CASILRGGGAKDTQYF. The CDR3 DNA is TGTGCCAGCATCCTACGTGGGGGGGGGGCAAAAGATACGCAGTATTTT.

The CDR3 region is CATSRAQETQYF. The CDR3, as DNA: TGTGCCACCAGCAGGGCTCAAGAGACCCAGTACTTC. This chain connects TRBV24-1 to TRBJ2-5; D might be TRBD1 (5 bases). This CDR3 comprises 12 residues. CDR1 and CDR2 from the germline V gene are KGHDR and SFDVKD. V was shortened by 7 bases and J by 2 bases, with 7 bases between the two germline ends.